This T cell receptor beta chain was recovered during a study of blood T cell repertoires in COVID-19. Study-level background: From the United States, Italy and Spain came samples of acute and convalescent COVID-19. PBMCs, B-cell-depleted T cells, or T cells were the source of the cDNA or gDNA that made up the material.

Per the original data handling: Estimated nucleated cell counts came from reference gene primer amplification. Produced via immunoSEQ multiplex PCR; TCRdb's table is partial and in-frame only. V and J calls and clone size are copied from that table; D and trimming were computed from the DNA. The profile shows some 200,000 clones, about 86% of them singletons. The CDR3 has 16 amino acids. This receptor was obtained from a man aged 25-45 years with active or convalescent COVID-19. The source material was peripheral blood. The chain uses TRBV21-1 and TRBJ1-2; TRBD1, the table's D call, was not compared with the DNA. TRBV21-1 is a listed pseudogene. The CDR3 is CASSKNRDSRGYGYTF. CDR3 in DNA: TGTGCCAGCAGCAAAAACAGGGACAGCAGGGGCTATGGCTACACCTTC.